This TCR beta chain came from a study of blood T cell repertoires in COVID-19. CDR3 size: 15 residues. CDR1 is SGHRS, CDR2 YFSETQ, per germline. V was pared by 0 bases and J by 7 bases, with 4 bases of the junction left unmatched. Per the original methods: How many nucleated cells were present was estimated from reference gene primer amplification. The method was immunoSEQ multiplex PCR; TCRdb's version includes in-frame clones alone and lacks a portion of them. V and J calls and clone size are as listed in that table; D and trimming were resolved from the DNA. This table has 390,000 or so clones, nearly 90% appearing once.

This sequence originates from a man younger than 35 with active or convalescent COVID-19. The source material was peripheral blood. The rearrangement links TRBV5-1 to TRBJ2-1; 10 positions match TRBD2. In DNA, the CDR3 is TGCGCCAGCAGCTTGGCTAGCGGGAGTGCGAATGAGCAGTTCTTC. It translates to CASSLASGSANEQFF.